Here is one T cell receptor (beta chain) with its context. This entry is derived from a study of shared clonotypes between healthy human individuals. Assay: immunoSEQ multiplex PCR; the TCRdb copy retains only in-frame clones and omits some. The table records roughly 2,500,000 clones, under 95% of them present only once. The CDR3 totals 14 residues. The V gene's germline CDR1 is MNHEY and CDR2 SVGAGI. V was pared by 2 bases and J by 3 bases, with 8 bases between. The V and J genes are TRBV6-5 and TRBJ2-1, with D unclear. Sequences were obtained from naive CD4+ T cells from PBMCs. Stated subset: CD45RA+ positively selected. The source of this sequence is a man between 18 and 29 years old in good health. Some clones in this sample may be carry-over from other donors' samples. The CDR3 region has the DNA TGTGCCAGCAGTTACAGAGAATACTACAATGAGCAGTTCTTC. Translating it yields CASSYREYYNEQFF.